Listed here is a single T cell receptor beta chain. As yet, its antigen is unknown. This entry comes from a study of cytomegalovirus exposure and HLA in healthy donors. Study conclusions and caveats: One later analysis reportedly identified an Asian-associated ancestry cluster that showed fewer N-insertions than the roughly 670-donor mean. Earlier analysis looked at TCR beta V segments, and most were productive about 90% or about 30% of the time. Researchers reported in a later analysis that common viral pathogens appeared linked to several top clusters.

13 Jbeta primers and 60 Vbeta primers were used for the PCR. The protocol was immunoSEQ multiplex PCR, while the TCRdb copy is restricted to in-frame clones and leaves out a portion. The sample has approximately 120,000 clones; around 75% are singletons. The CDR3 sequence is 13 residues long. Trimming shortened V by 6 bases and J by 1 base, and 9 bases separated the two germline ends. Germline values: CDR1 MDHEN, CDR2 SYDVKM. The TCR sequence derives from a woman aged 45-65 years in good health and CMV-seropositive. The rearrangement joins TRBV28 to TRBJ1-1; D may be TRBD1 (6 bases). The sequenced sample was PBMCs. Here the CDR3 reads CASRSGQNTEAFF. The CDR3 DNA reads TGTGCCAGCAGGTCGGGACAGAACACTGAAGCTTTCTTT.